The 15 T cell receptor beta chains listed next were all sequenced from one sample in a study of blood T cell repertoires in COVID-19. Some clones are missing from TCRdb's copy, which holds only in-frame ones; the method was immunoSEQ multiplex PCR. The repertoire consists of more than 200,000 clones, with more than 70% occurring once and the leading ten covering about 4%. The sample consisted of PBMCs or T cells enriched from blood (not recorded which). The receptors come from a man in his thirties or forties with acute COVID-19.

The chain is built from TRBV9 and TRBJ2-2; 10 positions match TRBD1. Germline V gene lookup returns CDR1 SGDLS and CDR2 YYNGEE. V dropped 3 bases and J dropped 5; count of bases not matched to a gene: 4. This CDR3 comprises 15 residues. The CDR3 sequence: CASSERQGATGELFF. The DNA for the CDR3 is TGTGCCAGCAGCGAGCGACAGGGGGCTACCGGGGAGCTGTTTTTT.

J is TRBJ1-6 and V is TRBV27; no reliable D call. V was shortened by 5 bases and J by 8 bases, with 16 bases between the two germline ends. The germline CDR1 and CDR2 sequences are MNHEY and SMNVEV (reference sequence). The CDR3 is made up of 15 amino acids. The CDR3 sequence: CASSGLGGLDSPLHF. For the CDR3, the DNA is TGTGCCAGCAGTGGACTTGGAGGGTTAGATTCACCCCTCCACTTT.

With regard to this clone: Other DNA variants within this sample encode the same CDR3. V and J are TRBV15 and TRBJ1-1, with D possibly TRBD1 on 5 matching bases. The V and J ends lost 1 base and 5 bases respectively, with 11 bases between them. CDR3 size: 14 residues. Germline CDR1 reads LNHNV; CDR2 reads YYDKDF (reference sequence). CDR3 amino acids: CATSRGQGGTEAFF. The CDR3 DNA follows: TGTGCCACCAGCAGAGGGCAGGGAGGGACTGAAGCTTTCTTT.

This clone was observed a handful of times. The V gene is TRBV7-2, the J gene TRBJ1-6; TRBD1 aligns across 7 bases. V dropped 6 bases and J dropped 7; count of bases not matched to a gene: 9. This CDR3 is 15 amino acids long. Per germline, CDR1 SGHTA and CDR2 FQGNSA. DNA for the CDR3: TGTGCCAGCAGAACCCGACAGGGAGGAAATTCACCCCTCCACTTT. It translates to CASRTRQGGNSPLHF.

This chain uses TRBV11-2 with TRBJ1-6; possibly TRBD1 for D (5 bases). Deletions cut 3 bases from V and 10 bases from J, with 13 bases between. CDR3 length: 14 amino acids. The germline V gene has CDR1 SGHAT and CDR2 FQNNGV. CDR3 in amino acids: CASSFSGGRSPLHF. CDR3 bases: TGTGCCAGCAGCTTCTCGGGGGGAAGGTCACCCCTCCACTTT.

CDR3 loop: CASSQALYNEQFF. CDR3 coding DNA: TGTGCCAGCAGCCAGGCGCTTTACAATGAGCAGTTCTTC. This chain links TRBV7-3 with TRBJ2-1; D ambiguous. The ends were cut back, 5 bases at V and 4 bases at J, with 9 bases in the middle. CDR1 is SGHTA and CDR2 is FQGTGA in the germline V gene. This CDR3 has 13 residues. Using reference TRBV7-3 and TRBJ2-1 for the parts outside the CDR3, the full variable domain is GAGVSQTPSNKVTEKGKYVELRCDPISGHTALYWYRQSLGQGPEFLIYFQGTGAADDSGLPNDRFFAVRPEGSVSTLKIQRTERGDSAVYLCASSQALYNEQFFGPGTRLTVL.

The chain employs TRBV5-1 and TRBJ1-5; D is uncertain. Deletions cut 1 base from V and 7 bases from J, with 12 bases between. CDR3 size: 14 residues. Looked up from germline, CDR1 is SGHRS and CDR2 is YFSETQ. In DNA, the CDR3 is TGCGCCAGCAGCTTGAATCCGGGGAACCAGCCCCAGCATTTT. Translated: CASSLNPGNQPQHF.

The J gene is TRBJ1-6, the V gene TRBV7-2; D remains ambiguous. CDR3 size: 16 residues. Trimming removed 5 bases from V and 7 bases from J, with 18 bases in between. The V gene's germline CDR1 is SGHTA and CDR2 FQGNSA. The CDR3 here is CASSLNPWTPNSPLHF. CDR3 nucleotide sequence: TGTGCCAGCAGCCTCAATCCTTGGACTCCCAATTCACCCCTCCACTTT.

Points on this clone: This same CDR3 is encoded by further DNA sequences in the sample. The rearrangement joins TRBV5-1 to TRBJ1-6; possibly TRBD1 for D (5 bases). CDR1 and CDR2 (germline): SGHRS, YFSETQ. The CDR3 extends over 14 amino acids. V dropped 6 bases and J dropped 0 bases, with 7 bases sitting between them. The CDR3 protein is CASTGGSYNSPLHF. CDR3 nucleotide sequence: TGCGCCAGCACCGGGGGCTCCTATAATTCACCCCTCCACTTT.

The count of this clone is one. The J gene is TRBJ1-1, the V gene TRBV6-5, with D tentatively TRBD1 (6 bases). This CDR3 has 14 amino acids. The V gene lost 8 bases and the J gene lost 3 bases, with 16 bases spanning the gap. Germline-derived CDR1 and CDR2 are MNHEY and SVGAGI. CDR3 in amino acids: CASWGRGIYTEAFF. CDR3 coding DNA: TGTGCCAGCTGGGGCAGGGGCATTTACACTGAAGCTTTCTTT.

With regard to this clone: Germline and junction disagree at one end, which may indicate a read error. This chain uses TRBV15 with TRBJ2-5, with 14 bases fitting TRBD2. Germline V CDR1 and CDR2: LNHNV, YYDKDF (reference sequence). The CDR3 runs to 15 residues. CDR3 loop: CAASFGTSGGETQYF. The CDR3 DNA is TGTGCCGCCAGCTTCGGGACTAGCGGGGGAGAGACCCAGTACTTC.

This chain joins TRBV5-5 and TRBJ1-2, with unresolved D. The ends were cut back, 0 bases at V and 5 bases at J, with 14 bases in the middle. CDR3 length equals 15 residues. Germline CDR1 SGHKS, CDR2 YYEKEE (reference sequence). This CDR3 is CASSLDYLRDYGYTF. The CDR3 DNA reads as TGTGCCAGCAGCTTGGATTATCTCCGGGATTATGGCTACACCTTC.

The genes are TRBV19 and TRBJ1-2, with 8 bases identical to TRBD1. After removal of 3 bases from V and 2 bases from J, the junction contained 2 bases not matched to a gene. CDR1 and CDR2 from the germline V gene are LNHDA and SQIVND (reference sequence). The CDR3 sequence is 14 residues long. CDR3 protein: CASSMTGVNYGYTF. CDR3 coding DNA: TGTGCCAGTAGTATGACAGGGGTGAACTATGGCTACACCTTC.

The V call is TRBV11-2, the J call TRBJ1-2; D is perhaps TRBD1 (5 bases). V lost 2 bases, J lost 1 base, and 11 bases lay in between. CDR1 and CDR2 from the germline V gene are SGHAT and FQNNGV. The CDR3 length is 15 residues. The CDR3 loop reads CASSLNRNINYGYTF. Written as DNA, the CDR3 is TGTGCCAGCAGCTTAAACAGGAATATTAACTATGGCTACACCTTC.

The V and J genes are TRBV6-5 and TRBJ1-5; D call uncertain. Trimming pared 7 bases from V and 0 bases from J, leaving 13 bases between. The CDR3 length is 15 residues. Germline lookup yields CDR1 MNHEY and CDR2 SVGAGI. CDR3 in DNA: TGTGCCAGCACGGTGTCGGGAAATAGCAATCAGCCCCAGCATTTT. Translation: CASTVSGNSNQPQHF.